Included here is one TCR beta chain sequence, with context. Its antigen is unidentified. Produced via immunoSEQ multiplex PCR; TCRdb's table is partial and in-frame only. The repertoire has roughly 81,000 clones, approximately 86% of them found once; the top ten carry under 9%. The data derive from a study of T cell responses to AZD1222 COVID-19 vaccine. Across the study: Combined were second doses at about 4 or about 12 weeks.

The CDR3 is 14 amino acids. CDR1 and CDR2 (germline): LNHDA, SQIVND (reference sequence). Trimming removed 3 bases from V and 6 bases from J, with 9 bases in between. Broader study findings: Recipients of two AZD1222 doses showed rising Spike-specific TCR breadth and depth. Only a handful of AZD1222 recipients, roughly 6 in all, had baseline seropositivity.

The rearrangement links TRBV19 to TRBJ1-6; the D is unclear. This receptor was taken from an adult in good health. The sample here was peripheral blood, taken on day 0 of AZD1222 vaccination. CDR3 DNA sequence: TGTGCCAGTAGTATTACAGCGCCTAATTCACCCCTCCACTTT. Translating it yields CASSITAPNSPLHF.